This T cell receptor (beta chain) was recorded in a study of T-cell memory formation after mild COVID-19 (dated by TCRdb to 2020 to 2022). With respect to the entire study: TCR sequence clusters from the two donors were found to be largely donor specific. In two donors, T-cell clones that expanded and contracted after mild COVID-19 were tracked by sequencing TCRalpha and TCRbeta repertoires over time. The cohort comprised two young, previously healthy adult volunteers, one female and one male.

PBMCs were isolated by Ficoll-Paque density gradient centrifugation. There are a few counts of this clonotype. Its antigen target is currently unknown. Base-call qualities are not available, and no considerably larger clone is one nucleotide away. Sequencing instrument: Illumina NovaSeq 6000. cDNA libraries for TCRalpha and TCRbeta were prepared by 5'RACE using constant-segment primers, with sample barcodes and unique molecular identifiers added. Trizol reagent was used to extract RNA from every sample. Amplification of the libraries took two PCR steps, and the second step added a second sample barcode plus Illumina TruSeq adapters. Sequencing of the libraries was done on an Illumina NovaSeq, producing 2 x 150 bp paired-end reads. The source study handled its data this way. With migec v1.2.7, reads were demultiplexed and then collapsed into UMI-guided consensus sequences. Using mixcr v2.1.11, the UMI consensuses were aligned to TRA and TRB V and J templates and assembled into clonotypes. Clonotypes were classified as expanded or contracted when called significant by both edgeR and NoisET, with noise models trained on biological replicates. edgeR calls used a false discovery rate-adjusted p below 0.01 and a log2 fold-change threshold of 1. As an exploratory analysis of dynamics, PCA with hierarchical clustering was applied to max-normalized trajectories of the 1000 most abundant clonotypes. The CD4 or CD8 phenotype of responding clones was assigned using the separately sequenced CD4+ and CD8+ repertoires. Starting from the raw public reads, TCRdb applied fastp trimming at Q25, assembled clones with MiXCR and retained in-frame beta chains. Entries are consolidated by CDR3 protein sequence, retaining the most common genes and DNA. TCRdb, not the authors, supplied the V and J calls. For this sample there are about 170,000 distinct CDR3 sequences; 13% appear just once. The biggest ten clones account for 2.5% to 3.5% of the sample.

The germline V gene (reference sequence) supplies CDR1 DFQATT and CDR2 SNEGSKA. The junction shows trimming of 1 base on V and 8 bases on J, plus 9 bases between the germline ends. Measured from the cysteine to the phenylalanine, the CDR3 is 13 residues long. This entry keeps only the CDR3 DNA: 39 bases, framed from base 1. What the authors observed across the whole study: Only a couple of mild cases were covered in the study, and larger cohorts including severe cases with pre-infection samples were considered necessary. Whether the second-wave clones peaking on day 37 were SARS-CoV-2 specific was not confirmed. Contracting CD4+ clones were found mainly in CM and EM memory subsets, while CD8+ clones were enriched in EMRA. Clones that contracted from day 15 to 85 showed balanced CD4/CD8 phenotypes, whereas a second wave of clones that expanded from day 15 to 37 leaned towards CD4+. Some responding clones were detected in pre-infection memory, suggesting pre-existing cross-reactive memory T cells joined the SARS-CoV-2 response.

Sequencing used PBMCs or a T cell subset sorted from them (not recorded which). The chain employs TRBV20-1 and TRBJ1-6, and perhaps TRBD1 as D gene, on 5 matching bases. This receptor was taken from a man aged 18 to 29 who had mild COVID-19 (a few samples of this study predate the infection). The sample titles of this study are shuffled in the database, so cell type and time point are left out; the donor was told from shared clones. The CDR3 protein is CSARVQGDSPLHF. The bases read TGCAGTGCTAGAGTGCAGGGCGATTCACCCCTCCACTTT.